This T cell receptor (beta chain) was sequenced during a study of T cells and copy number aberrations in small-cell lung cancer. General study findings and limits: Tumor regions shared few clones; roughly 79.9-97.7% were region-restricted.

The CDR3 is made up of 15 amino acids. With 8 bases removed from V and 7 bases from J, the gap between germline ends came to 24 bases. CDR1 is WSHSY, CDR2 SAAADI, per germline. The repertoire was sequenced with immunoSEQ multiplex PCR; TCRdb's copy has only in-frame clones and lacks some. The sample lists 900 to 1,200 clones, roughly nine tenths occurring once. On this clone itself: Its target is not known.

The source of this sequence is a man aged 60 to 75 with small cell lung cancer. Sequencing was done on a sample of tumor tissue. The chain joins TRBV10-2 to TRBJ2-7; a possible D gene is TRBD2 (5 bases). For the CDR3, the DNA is TGCGCCAGCGGGCTGACCGGGCCGGTGACGGGGGAGCAGTACTTC. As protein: CASGLTGPVTGEQYF.